This T cell receptor (beta chain) originates from a study of T cell responses to AZD1222 COVID-19 vaccine. Repertoires were generated with immunoSEQ multiplex PCR, while TCRdb's copy carries only in-frame clones and drops some. The data show some 110,000 clones, about 89% seen once. The ends were cut back, 0 bases at V and 4 bases at J, with 9 bases in the middle. The CDR3 is 14 amino acids. Germline V lookup: CDR1 LNHDA, CDR2 SQIVND (reference sequence). This TCR was sampled from an adult who received the MenACWY meningococcal vaccine as a control. The sample consisted of peripheral blood, taken 28 days after the second dose of the MenACWY control vaccine. This chain uses TRBV19 with TRBJ1-2; D is possibly TRBD1 (5 bases). This CDR3 is CASSIDDRIYGYTF. The DNA of the CDR3 is TGTGCCAGTAGTATAGATGACAGAATCTATGGCTACACCTTC.